The 21 T cell receptor beta chains below all came from one sample that was sequenced in a study of T cells in localized non-small cell lung cancer (TCRdb year 2020). Libraries came from the immunoSEQ multiplex PCR assay. TCRdb took this table from immuneACCESS and kept in-frame rearrangements with V and J called. Such tables lack part of the clones; where checked against another copy, unresolved V genes explain under half of the gap, and the rest is unexplained. The sample table holds approximately 28,000 clones, of which approximately 84% were seen once. About 5.4% of the sample comes from the top ten. The sample consisted of peripheral blood mononuclear cells, taken before any cancer treatment. These receptors were taken from a man aged 35-75 years with stage III lung adenocarcinoma.

The chain carries TRBV9 and TRBJ2-3, with TRBD2 matching 14 bases. CDR1 is SGDLS and CDR2 is YYNGEE in the germline V gene. Trimming took 4 bases from V and 3 from J; bases not matched to a gene: 7. This CDR3 is 17 amino acids long. The CDR3 bases are TGTGCCAGCAGCCCTGGGACTAGCGGGAGTGGTACAGATACGCAGTATTTT. Its translation: CASSPGTSGSGTDTQYF.

This chain links TRBV4-1 with TRBJ1-5; D may be TRBD1 (5 bases). Germline V gives CDR1 MGHRA, CDR2 YSYEKL. V was trimmed by 5 bases and J by 6 bases, leaving 8 bases between them. The CDR3 has 12 residues. This CDR3 is CASSEQGQPQHF. CDR3 in DNA: TGCGCCAGCAGCGAGCAGGGTCAGCCCCAGCATTTT.

The rearrangement uses TRBV5-1 and TRBJ1-2; no firm D call. The CDR3 is 11 residues long. CDR1 and CDR2 (germline): SGHRS, YFSETQ. Trimming took off 4 bases at V and 8 bases at J, with 9 bases between the two ends. CDR3 in amino acids: CASSEKGGYTF. In nucleotides, the CDR3 is TGCGCCAGCAGCGAAAAAGGAGGCTACACCTTC.

V gene TRBV5-1 combines with J gene TRBJ2-7, with 7 bases identical to TRBD1. The CDR3 is made up of 15 amino acids. V gave up 3 bases and J gave up 7 bases; unmatched junction bases: 13. Germline values: CDR1 SGHRS, CDR2 YFSETQ. The CDR3 coding sequence is TGCGCCAGCAGCTCAGAACTCAGACAGGGACGGGAGCAGTACTTC. It codes for CASSSELRQGREQYF.

The chain has TRBV4-2 and TRBJ2-2; a weak D match, TRBD1 (6 bases). Germline loops: CDR1 LGHNA, CDR2 YNFKEQ. Trimming stripped 6 bases from V and 2 bases from J, with 22 bases between. CDR3 length: 18 amino acids. As DNA, the CDR3 is TGTGCCAGCAGAAACCGACGCCGGGACACTCGAAACACCGGGGAGCTGTTTTTT. Translation: CASRNRRRDTRNTGELFF.

The gene calls are TRBV5-5 and TRBJ1-5; no clear D gene. Trimming shortened V by 1 base and J by 0 bases, and 8 bases separated the two germline ends. Germline V gene sequence: CDR1 SGHKS, CDR2 YYEKEE (reference sequence). This CDR3 is built from 15 residues. DNA for the CDR3: TGTGCCAGCAGCTTGATACCCTATAGCAATCAGCCCCAGCATTTT. Amino acids: CASSLIPYSNQPQHF.

Note on this clone: Compared with germline, one end of the junction differs, possibly owing to a read error. The CDR3 is CASSASSGDTIYF. The CDR3 DNA is TGTGCCAGCAGCGCCAGCTCTGGAGACACCATATATTTT. The V gene is TRBV7-9, the J gene TRBJ1-3; D gene unclear. The CDR3 is made up of 13 amino acids. The V gene's germline CDR1 is SEHNR and CDR2 FQNEAQ (reference sequence). The whole variable domain, remainder taken from reference TRBV7-9 and TRBJ1-3, is DTGVSQNPRHKITKRGQNVTFRCDPISEHNRLYWYRQTLGQGPEFLTYFQNEAQLEKSRLLSDRFSAERPKGSFSTLEIQRTEQGDSAMYLCASSASSGDTIYFGEGSWLTVV.

This clone occurred a few times. V and J are TRBV28 and TRBJ1-5; D remains unclear. Per germline, CDR1 MDHEN and CDR2 SYDVKM. V was clipped by 3 bases and J by 6 bases, with 6 bases between them. The CDR3 is 12 amino acids. In nucleotides, the CDR3 is TGTGCCAGCAGTTTTTGGGGTCAGCCCCAGCATTTT. Translating gives CASSFWGQPQHF.

The chain has TRBV5-4 and TRBJ2-3, with D maybe TRBD1 (6 bases). The CDR3 is 14 amino acids. Germline V CDR1 and CDR2: SGHNT, YYREEE (reference sequence). V was shortened by 4 bases and J by 4 bases, with 13 bases between the two germline ends. The CDR3: CASSPRQASDTQYF. The CDR3 coding sequence is TGTGCCAGCAGCCCCCGACAGGCTTCAGATACGCAGTATTTT.

This chain links TRBV18 with TRBJ2-5; D remains ambiguous. Between the trimmed V and J ends, which lost 4 bases and 4 bases, there was a span of 7 bases. In germline, CDR1 is KGHSH, CDR2 LQKENI. The CDR3 loop spans 12 amino acids. This chain's CDR3 is CASSLPLETQYF. The CDR3 DNA reads TGTGCCAGCTCACTTCCCTTAGAGACCCAGTACTTC.

The CDR3 is CAWSENEKLFF. The DNA for the CDR3 is TGTGCCTGGAGTGAAAATGAAAAACTGTTTTTT. This chain connects TRBV30 to TRBJ1-4; D not resolved. The V gene lost 1 base and the J gene lost 5 bases, with 2 bases spanning the gap. Germline-derived CDR1 and CDR2 are GTSNPN and SVGIG (reference sequence). The length of the CDR3 is 11 residues.

The V gene is TRBV5-1, the J gene TRBJ2-1; possible D gene TRBD1, 6 bases. Germline values: CDR1 SGHRS, CDR2 YFSETQ. Trimming took 7 bases from V and 7 from J, leaving 27 bases between them. The length of the CDR3 is 17 residues. CDR3 nucleotide sequence: TGCGCCAGCCAGGGGCAGGGCTTCTCGCGCTCCTTGAATGAGCAGTTCTTC. It is translated as CASQGQGFSRSLNEQFF.

This clone showed up just once. This rearrangement joins TRBV11-2 to TRBJ2-1; D is perhaps TRBD1 (6 bases). Germline lookup yields CDR1 SGHAT and CDR2 FQNNGV. With 4 bases removed from V and 1 base from J, the gap between germline ends came to 14 bases. The CDR3 covers 16 residues. CDR3 loop: CASSSVKGVSYNEQFF. The CDR3 DNA sequence: TGTGCCAGCAGCTCCGTTAAGGGGGTATCCTACAATGAGCAGTTCTTC.

The rearrangement uses TRBV2 and TRBJ1-5, with TRBD1 as a possible D gene (6 bases). This CDR3 comprises 16 residues. Trimming pared 0 bases from V and 10 bases from J, leaving 19 bases between. The V gene's germline CDR1 is SNHLY and CDR2 FYNNEI. This CDR3 reads CASSEADVTGWEPQHF. The DNA of the CDR3 is TGTGCCAGCAGTGAAGCGGACGTGACAGGTTGGGAACCCCAGCATTTT.

This CDR3 is CAARSSYNSPLHF. The CDR3 bases are TGTGCCGCTAGGAGCTCCTATAATTCACCCCTCCACTTT. The chain has TRBV7-9 and TRBJ1-6; D unresolved. The CDR3 consists of 13 residues. Germline loops: CDR1 SEHNR, CDR2 FQNEAQ (reference sequence). Trimming stripped 11 bases from V and 0 bases from J, with 8 bases between.

CDR3 DNA: TGCGCCAGCAGCTCCGTTCCGAGCACAGATACGCAGTATTTT. Translation: CASSSVPSTDTQYF. V is TRBV5-1 and J is TRBJ2-3; D is ambiguous. The V gene's germline CDR1 is SGHRS and CDR2 YFSETQ. The ends were cut back, 3 bases at V and 0 bases at J, with 8 bases in the middle. The CDR3 sequence is 14 residues long. Variable domain in full (rest from reference TRBV5-1 and TRBJ2-3): KAGVTQTPRYLIKTRGQQVTLSCSPISGHRSVSWYQQTPGQGLQFLFEYFSETQRNKGNFPGRFSGRQFSNSRSEMNVSTLELGDSALYLCASSSVPSTDTQYFGPGTRLTVL.

This clone came up a few times. This chain connects TRBV28 to TRBJ1-5; unclear D gene. This CDR3 comprises 14 residues. Per the germline V gene, CDR1 is MDHEN and CDR2 is SYDVKM. Trimming removed 1 base at V and 5 bases at J, with 9 bases between. CDR3 in amino acids: CASSLLGKYQPQHF. The DNA for the CDR3 is TGTGCCAGCAGTTTATTAGGGAAATATCAGCCCCAGCATTTT. Variable domain in full (rest from reference TRBV28 and TRBJ1-5): DVKVTQSSRYLVKRTGEKVFLECVQDMDHENMFWYRQDPGLGLRLIYFSYDVKMKEKGDIPEGYSVSREKKERFSLILESASTNQTSMYLCASSLLGKYQPQHFGDGTRLSIL.

V is TRBV6-5 and J is TRBJ2-5; a possible D gene is TRBD1 (6 bases). Germline V gene lookup returns CDR1 MNHEY and CDR2 SVGAGI. Deletions cut 0 bases from V and 1 base from J, with 12 bases between. The CDR3 is 16 residues long. The CDR3 loop reads CASSYSRTAFQETQYF. CDR3 nucleotides: TGTGCCAGCAGTTACTCGCGGACAGCGTTCCAAGAGACCCAGTACTTC.

The genes are TRBV30 and TRBJ1-2; D uncertain. Germline V gene data show CDR1 as GTSNPN and CDR2 as SVGIG (reference sequence). V dropped 2 bases and J dropped 4 bases, with 14 bases sitting between them. The CDR3 is 14 amino acids. The CDR3 bases are TGTGCCTGGAGTAAGAGGAGGGCAGGCTATGGCTACACCTTC. Residues: CAWSKRRAGYGYTF.

The CDR3 reads CASSLMTITDTQYF. The CDR3 nucleotides read TGCGCCAGCAGCTTGATGACGATCACAGATACGCAGTATTTT. The chain has TRBV5-1 and TRBJ2-3; D remains ambiguous. The germline gives CDR1 SGHRS, CDR2 YFSETQ. V lost 1 base and J lost 2, with 8 bases in between. The CDR3 runs to 14 residues.

The gene calls are TRBV5-4 and TRBJ2-1; 7 bases line up with TRBD1. V shed 6 bases, J shed 4 bases, and the junction held 10 bases outside the gene matches. CDR3 length: 15 residues. CDR1 and CDR2 from the germline V gene are SGHNT and YYREEE (reference sequence). CDR3 nucleotide sequence: TGTGCCAGCAAGTCCGGGACAGAATCTTACAATGAGCAGTTCTTC. Its translation: CASKSGTESYNEQFF.